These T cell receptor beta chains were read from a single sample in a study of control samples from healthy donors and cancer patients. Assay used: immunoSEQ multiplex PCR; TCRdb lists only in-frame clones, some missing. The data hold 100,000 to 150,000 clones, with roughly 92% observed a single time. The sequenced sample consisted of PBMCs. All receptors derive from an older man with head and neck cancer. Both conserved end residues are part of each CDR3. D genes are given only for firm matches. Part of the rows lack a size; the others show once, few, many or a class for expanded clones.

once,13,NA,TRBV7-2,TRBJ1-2,TGTGCCAGCAGCTTAGCGTGGGAACCTGGCTACACCTTC,CASSLAWEPGYTF
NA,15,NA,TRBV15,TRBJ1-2,TGTGCCACCAGCGCCCGACAGGTGGTAGGGTATGGCTACACCTTC,CATSARQVVGYGYTF
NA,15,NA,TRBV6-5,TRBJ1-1,TGTGCCACCCAAAGGAACCTTCGTGGGAACACTGAAGCTTTCTTT,CATQRNLRGNTEAFF
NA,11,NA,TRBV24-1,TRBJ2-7,TGTGCCACCAGTGATTTTGACGTGGGAGACTTC,CATSDFDVGDF
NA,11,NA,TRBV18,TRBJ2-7,TGTGCCAGCTGTGAGGGCTACGAGCAGTACTTC,CASCEGYEQYF
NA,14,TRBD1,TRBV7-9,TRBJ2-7,TGTGCCAGCAGCCCCGGGACAGGCCACTACGAGCAGTACTTC,CASSPGTGHYEQYF
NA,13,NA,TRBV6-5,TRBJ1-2,TGTGCCAGCAGGCCCGGGACCGCATATGGCTACACCTTC,CASRPGTAYGYTF
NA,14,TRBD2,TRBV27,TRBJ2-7,TGTGCCAGCAGGCCGGGACTAGCGCACTACGAGCAGTACTTC,CASRPGLAHYEQYF
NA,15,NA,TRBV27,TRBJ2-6,TGTGCCAGCAGTTTTCTGGCCTCTGGGGCCAACGTCCTGACTTTC,CASSFLASGANVLTF
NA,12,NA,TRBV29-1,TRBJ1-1,TGCAGCGCCATGAGGGGATCCCTTGAAGCTTTCTTT,CSAMRGSLEAFF
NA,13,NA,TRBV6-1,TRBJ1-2,TGTGCCAGCAGTGAATCTGGCAGGAGAGGCTACACCTTC,CASSESGRRGYTF
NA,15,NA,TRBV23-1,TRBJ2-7,TGCGCCAGCAGTCACCCATTGACAAGCTCCTACGAGCAGTACTTC,CASSHPLTSSYEQYF
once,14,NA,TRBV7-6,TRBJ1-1,TGTGCCAGCAGCTTAGTAGCAGCGAACACTGAAGCTTTCTTT,CASSLVAANTEAFF
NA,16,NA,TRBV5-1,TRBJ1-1,TGCGCCAGCAGCTTCCTTGCGTCGCAGGGTAGCACTGAAGCTTTCTTT,CASSFLASQGSTEAFF
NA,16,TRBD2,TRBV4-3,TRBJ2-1,TGCGCCAGCAGCCAAGATACTAGCGGCCCCTACAATGAGCAGTTCTTC,CASSQDTSGPYNEQFF
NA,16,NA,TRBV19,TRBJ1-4,TGTGCCAGTAGTATAGATCGTTCCCCAACTAATGAAAAACTGTTTTTT,CASSIDRSPTNEKLFF
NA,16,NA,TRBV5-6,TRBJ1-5,TGTGCCAGCAGCCCCGGGCCCCGCGCCATCAATCAGCCCCAGCATTTT,CASSPGPRAINQPQHF
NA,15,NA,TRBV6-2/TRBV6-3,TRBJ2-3,TGTGCCAGCAGTCCCCGGACGTATAGCACAGATACGCAGTATTTT,CASSPRTYSTDTQYF
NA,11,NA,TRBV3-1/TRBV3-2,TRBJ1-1,TGTGCCAGCAGCCAAGGTGGTGAAGCTTTCTTT,CASSQGGEAFF
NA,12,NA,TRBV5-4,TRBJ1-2,TGTGCCAGCAGCTTGCGCCCAGGGGGCTACACCTTC,CASSLRPGGYTF
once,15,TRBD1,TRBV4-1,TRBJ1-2,TGCGCCAGCAGCCAGGGACAGCCTACCAGTTATGGCTACACCTTC,CASSQGQPTSYGYTF
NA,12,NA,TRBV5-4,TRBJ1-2,TGTGCCAGCAGCCTCCTCGAGGATGGCTACACCTTC,CASSLLEDGYTF
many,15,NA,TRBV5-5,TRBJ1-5,TGTGCCAGCAGATCCGAAGTCGGAGGGGATCAGCCCCAGCATTTT,CASRSEVGGDQPQHF